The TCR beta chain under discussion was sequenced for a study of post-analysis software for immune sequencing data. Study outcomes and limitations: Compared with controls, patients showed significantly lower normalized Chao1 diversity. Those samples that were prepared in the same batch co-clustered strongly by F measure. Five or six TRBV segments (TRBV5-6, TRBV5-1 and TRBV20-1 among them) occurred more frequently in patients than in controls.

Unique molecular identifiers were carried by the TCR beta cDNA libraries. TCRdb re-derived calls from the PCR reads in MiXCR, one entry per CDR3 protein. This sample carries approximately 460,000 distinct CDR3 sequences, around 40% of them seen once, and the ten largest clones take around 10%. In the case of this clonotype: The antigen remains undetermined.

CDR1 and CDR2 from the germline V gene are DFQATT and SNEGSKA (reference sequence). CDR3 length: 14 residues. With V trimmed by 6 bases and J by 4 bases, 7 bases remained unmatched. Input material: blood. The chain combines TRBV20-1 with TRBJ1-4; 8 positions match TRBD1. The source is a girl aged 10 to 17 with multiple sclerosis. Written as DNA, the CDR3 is TGCAGTGCGGCTCAGGGGGCGTTTAATGAAAAACTGTTTTTT. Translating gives CSAAQGAFNEKLFF.